This TCR beta chain was recorded in a study of siplizumab effects on memory and regulatory T cells. Study conclusions and caveats: Controls showed an average of around 27% Treg-derived mappable alloreactive CD4+ clones, while siplizumab showed roughly 74%. Naive or memory phenotype was unassignable for roughly 75-97% of proliferating CD4+ or CD8+ clones.

The CDR3 has 15 amino acids. Trimming cost V 4 bases and J 2 bases; bases outside gene matches: 6. Germline V gene data show CDR1 as SEHNR and CDR2 as FQNEAQ (reference sequence). To note about this clone: Its antigen is still unknown.

Clones were read by immunoSEQ multiplex PCR, and TCRdb kept only the in-frame ones, dropping some. The sample consists of roughly 56,000 clones, roughly 93% of them appearing once. Sequenced: CD8+ T cells sorted from blood. The receptor was derived from a human donor in good health. The chain recombines TRBV7-9 with TRBJ2-3, with TRBD2 identical over 7 bases. CDR3 sequence reads: CASSSASGYTDTQYF. The CDR3 DNA reads TGTGCCAGCAGCTCCGCTAGCGGATACACAGATACGCAGTATTTT.